The entry below gives a single T cell receptor (beta chain) sequence along with its context. The target antigen is unknown. The V gene's germline CDR1 is DFQATT and CDR2 SNEGSKA (reference sequence). The CDR3 loop spans 13 amino acids. V was clipped by 5 bases and J by 6 bases; unmatched bases: 8. The data were obtained in a study of blood T cells in healthy people across ages. Combining a sample-barcoded 5' primer with a J-beta primer mix, a second PCR ran for 7 to 11 cycles. TCRdb re-called the 5' RACE reads through MiXCR, storing one row per CDR3 protein. The sample holds over 1,300,000 distinct CDR3 sequences; around 59% are singletons and the top ten take 5.5% to 8%. Study conclusions and caveats: Measured against age, TCR beta diversity per million T cells decreased in a roughly linear manner.

V usage is TRBV20-1 and J usage is TRBJ2-7; TRBD1 aligns across 9 bases. Sequencing was done on a sample of blood. This clonotype was obtained from a man between 18 and 29 years old in good health. The CDR3 nucleotides are TGCAGTGCTGGCCGGGACAGGGTATCCGAGCAGTACTTC. The encoded protein is CSAGRDRVSEQYF.